Shown below are 9 T cell receptor beta chains from a single sample sequenced in a study of a mutant IDH1 vaccine in newly diagnosed glioma. Time point in this sample: week 23, last vaccination. The content of each vaccine dose was 300 ug of mutant IDH1 20-mer peptide, and topical imiquimod accompanied it. Antigen specificity for these receptors is unknown. The method was immunoSEQ multiplex PCR; TCRdb's version includes in-frame clones alone and lacks a portion of them. The repertoire holds approximately 30,000 clones, with roughly 80% as singletons. The input for sequencing was PBMCs, taken from a glioma patient whose treatment included an IDH1 peptide vaccine. These TCRs come from a woman aged 25 to 45 with glioma.

The chain recombines TRBV7-6 with TRBJ1-1; D ambiguous. Trimming removed 6 bases from V and 1 base from J, with 12 bases in between. The CDR3 has 14 residues. The V gene's germline CDR1 is SGHVS and CDR2 FNYEAQ. The CDR3 DNA reads as TGTGCCAGCAGGGACGAGGCCGGGAACACTGAAGCTTTCTTT. Residues: CASRDEAGNTEAFF.

This sequence joins TRBV2 and TRBJ2-5; TRBD2 matches 10 bases. V lost 3 bases to trimming and J lost 3 bases; unmatched junction nucleotides: 13. CDR1 and CDR2 from the germline V gene are SNHLY and FYNNEI. The CDR3 extends over 18 amino acids. In DNA form, the CDR3 reads TGTGCCAGCAGTGACATGGGGGGGCTAGCGGGGGCAAAAGAGACCCAGTACTTC. Translating gives CASSDMGGLAGAKETQYF.

V and J are TRBV6-5 and TRBJ2-7; no firm D call. Per germline, CDR1 MNHEY and CDR2 SVGAGI. Trimming removed 2 bases at V and 3 bases at J, with 11 bases between. The CDR3 runs to 14 residues. This chain's CDR3 is CASSYSRRGYEQYF. In DNA, the CDR3 is TGTGCCAGCAGTTACAGCAGGAGAGGCTACGAGCAGTACTTC.

The chain joins TRBV5-1 to TRBJ1-1; D may be TRBD1 (5 bases). This CDR3 has 15 amino acids. Trimming left V 1 base short and J 4 bases short, with 14 bases between. Germline V lookup: CDR1 SGHRS, CDR2 YFSETQ. The CDR3 bases are TGCGCCAGCAGCTTGAGCGGGCGGGGCGGCACTGAAGCTTTCTTT. This translates into CASSLSGRGGTEAFF. Using reference TRBV5-1 and TRBJ1-1 for the parts outside the CDR3, the full variable domain is KAGVTQTPRYLIKTRGQQVTLSCSPISGHRSVSWYQQTPGQGLQFLFEYFSETQRNKGNFPGRFSGRQFSNSRSEMNVSTLELGDSALYLCASSLSGRGGTEAFFGQGTRLTVV.

The chain employs TRBV5-1 and TRBJ2-2; 9 bases agree with TRBD1. This CDR3 region has 13 residues. Germline-derived CDR1 and CDR2 are SGHRS and YFSETQ. J was trimmed by 14 bases and V by 0 bases; bases with no gene match: 5. The CDR3 bases are TGCGCCAGCAGCTTGGCCGGGACAGGGTTACTGTTTTTT. Protein sequence: CASSLAGTGLLFF.

The chain couples TRBV7-9 to TRBJ1-2; D gene uncertain. This CDR3 spans 15 amino acids. Per the germline V gene, CDR1 is SEHNR and CDR2 is FQNEAQ (reference sequence). Trimming removed 5 bases at V and 2 bases at J, with 15 bases between. The CDR3 region is CASSPRWAGNYGYTF. As DNA, the CDR3 is TGTGCCAGCAGCCCACGGTGGGCGGGAAACTATGGCTACACCTTC.

The chain joins TRBV7-9 to TRBJ2-2; 7 bases map to TRBD2. The J segment lost 5 bases and the V segment lost 8 bases, leaving 5 bases of the junction unmatched. CDR1 is SEHNR and CDR2 is FQNEAQ in the germline V gene (reference sequence). The CDR3 is 13 amino acids. CDR3 amino acids: CASGARGTGELFF. The CDR3 bases are TGTGCCAGCGGCGCGCGGGGGACCGGGGAGCTGTTTTTT.

This clone was seen more than once but under ten times. The V call is TRBV19, the J call TRBJ1-1, with a possible D match to TRBD1 (5 bases). V was cut by 1 base and J by 4 bases, with 13 bases left in between. Germline CDR1 and CDR2: LNHDA and SQIVND (reference sequence). CDR3 length: 15 residues. CDR3 protein: CASSIARGSSTEAFF. The CDR3 DNA reads TGTGCCAGTAGTATAGCCCGGGGCTCGAGCACTGAAGCTTTCTTT.

The chain employs TRBV29-1 and TRBJ1-6, with D possibly TRBD1 on 5 matching bases. Deletions cut 2 bases from V and 0 bases from J, with 11 bases between. CDR1 SQVTM and CDR2 ANQGSEA come from the germline V gene. CDR3 length equals 16 residues. DNA for the CDR3: TGCAGCGTTGAAAGACACAGGAGCTCCTATAATTCACCCCTCCACTTT. Its protein is CSVERHRSSYNSPLHF.